This T cell receptor beta chain was captured in a study of Graves' ophthalmopathy and Graves' hyperthyroidism. This CDR3 region has 12 residues. Per germline, CDR1 GTSNPN and CDR2 SVGIG (reference sequence). Trimming removed 3 bases from V and 7 bases from J, with 12 bases in between. Transcripts of RNA were the source for amplifying TCR beta CDR3 regions. Amplification began with first-round RT-PCR using HTBI primers, then second-round multiplex PCR was performed. In TCRdb, the multiplex PCR reads were re-called with MiXCR into one record per CDR3 protein. The sample has a few hundred thousand distinct CDR3 sequences, about 22% seen once. Study-wide points: Stable hyperthyroidism and ophthalmopathy were told apart by a 13-signature model, which achieved about 88% sensitivity and over 65% specificity.

The sample holds many counts of this clonotype. Its antigen is as yet unknown. The genes are TRBV30 and TRBJ2-5; D perhaps matches TRBD2 (5 bases). The sequence derives from a woman aged 45-60 years with Graves' ophthalmopathy. Sequencing was done on a sample of peripheral blood. CDR3 bases: TGTGCCTGGAGGCCACTAGGAACGACCCAGTACTTC. Its protein is CAWRPLGTTQYF.